The sequence of this T cell receptor (beta chain) was determined in a study of blood T cell repertoires in COVID-19. The overall study: COVID-19 samples collected from the United States, Italy and Spain covered acute and convalescent phases. Sample material is recorded as cDNA or gDNA derived from T cells, B-cell-depleted T cells, or PBMCs.

Authors' data handling: How many nucleated cells were present was estimated from reference gene primer amplification. Here immunoSEQ multiplex PCR was the method, and the copy in TCRdb shows in-frame clones only, minus some. That table gives V, J and clone size, and the DNA gave D and trimming. This sample has approximately 100,000 clones, with roughly 80% found just once. Trimming removed 8 bases from V and 5 bases from J, with 16 bases in between. The germline gives CDR1 MNHEY, CDR2 SVGAGI. The CDR3 is 14 residues long. This TCR derives from a man between 60 and 70 years old with acute or convalescent COVID-19. The sample consisted of peripheral blood. This rearrangement joins TRBV6-5 to TRBJ1-5; D uncertain. The CDR3 nucleotides are TGTGCCAGCGGTTCTACAGCGGTCTATCAGCCCCAGCATTTT. Protein: CASGSTAVYQPQHF.